This T cell receptor beta chain was identified during a study of chemoradiotherapy in HPV16-positive cancers. Method: immunoSEQ multiplex PCR; TCRdb's copy keeps in-frame clones and lacks some. The sample records over a thousand clones, approximately 90% being singletons. The study's findings and limits: In HPV16-positive patients, HPV-responsive T-cell expansion tracked better recurrence-free survival.

A word on this clone: Antigen: not known.

The TCR comes from a human donor with HPV-associated anogenital cancer. The source material was tumor tissue, sampled from a patient who underwent chemoradiotherapy.

The chain's CDR3 is CAWSLANYGYTF. CDR3 nucleotide sequence: TGTGCCTGGAGTTTAGCCAACTATGGCTACACCTTC. This rearrangement joins TRBV30 to TRBJ1-2; D call uncertain. The germline CDR1 and CDR2 sequences are GTSNPN and SVGIG (reference sequence). This CDR3 is built from 12 residues. Trimming shortened V by 2 bases and J by 2 bases, and 6 bases separated the two germline ends.